This TCR beta chain was recovered during a study of blood T cell repertoires in COVID-19 (dated by TCRdb to 2020 to 2022). Background for the entire study: Collaborator samples came from the United States, Italy and Spain and covered acute and convalescent phases of COVID-19. The prospective study material was composed of cDNA or gDNA derived from T cells, B-cell-depleted T cells, or PBMCs. Subjects who had been exposed to COVID-19, were actively infected with it, or had recovered from it provided the deeply sampled blood TCRbeta repertoires that made up the dataset. The repertoires were released in a freely available public database intended as a resource for research on the immune response to SARS-CoV-2. The samples were drawn from the first 160 participants of the ongoing ImmuneRACE study and from about 1,200 subjects provided by 6 global collaborators. The sample metadata nearly always contained a de-identified subject ID, COVID-19 status, age in years and sex. Where available, HLA class I and class II types were taken from metadata supplied by the sample provider and were not determined by assay-based typing. Overall study outcomes, separate from this receptor: Clinical and demographic metadata were provided uncurated, with the amount varying by source and participant.

Trimming takes 3 bases off V and 1 base off J; junction bases not matched to a gene: 12. Counted from cysteine to phenylalanine, this CDR3 has 18 amino acids. Only the CDR3 portion is preserved as DNA: 54 bases, with reading frame beginning at the first base. The germline V gene sets CDR1 to SGDLS and CDR2 to YYNGEE. TCRbeta CDR3 regions were amplified from genomic DNA by means of the immunoSEQ Assay, a bias-controlled multiplex PCR. As for how the authors treated the data: The number of nucleated cells in each sample was estimated from the amplification of reference gene primers within the assay. To quantify the absolute abundance of each unique TCRbeta CDR3 rearrangement, sequence reads were collapsed and filtered. For each sample, productive Simpson clonality was calculated as the square root of Simpson's diversity index across productive rearrangements. TCRdb retrieved this table from immuneACCESS and kept in-frame rearrangements only. Not all clones are present; in checked studies, unresolved V genes account for under half, and no reason is known for the remainder. D and trimming come from the DNA, and the V and J calls and clone size come from that table. The sample table lists more than 15,000 clones, roughly 84% of them with a count of one. 9.8% of the sample is held by the ten biggest clonotypes.

Each collaborating institution followed its own protocols to collect whole blood in K2EDTA tubes. For TCRbeta analysis, collaborators shipped samples as frozen whole blood, isolated PBMCs, or DNA extracted from either of those sample types. With regard to this clone: No antigen is known for it. No base-level quality is on record; no much larger clone is a single base apart.

Sequencing was performed on peripheral blood. The receptor chain draws on TRBV9 and TRBJ1-1; 10 central bases correspond to TRBD1. This clonotype originated in a middle-aged man with active COVID-19. The CDR3 protein is CASSGDRGQGGWNTEAFF. The sequenced DNA is TGTGCCAGCAGCGGCGACAGGGGGCAGGGCGGGTGGAACACTGAAGCTTTCTTT.